There are a few counts of the clone carrying this T cell receptor beta chain. Antigen specificity is unknown. This entry comes from a study of response to subunit inactivated influenza vaccine. The CDR3 has 14 residues. After removal of 6 bases from V and 5 bases from J, the junction contained 9 bases not matched to a gene. Germline assignment: CDR1 MDHEN and CDR2 SYDVKM. One entry per CDR3 protein, called by TCRdb with MiXCR from the RT-PCR reads. The data show some 500,000 distinct CDR3 sequences, 10% to 15% seen once. Study-wide results and limits: A suggestion made by the authors is that each seasonal influenza vaccination recruits few new T cells.

The chain links TRBV28 to TRBJ2-7, with 8 bases aligning to TRBD2. The input for sequencing was PBMCs from blood, taken 40 to 50 days after vaccination. The sequence derives from a man aged 50 to 59 who received an inactivated influenza vaccine. This chain's CDR3 is CASSPRTSFDEQYF. The CDR3, as DNA: TGTGCCAGCAGCCCGAGGACTAGCTTCGACGAGCAGTACTTC. Full variable domain (missing parts from reference TRBV28 and TRBJ2-7): DVKVTQSSRYLVKRTGEKVFLECVQDMDHENMFWYRQDPGLGLRLIYFSYDVKMKEKGDIPEGYSVSREKKERFSLILESASTNQTSMYLCASSPRTSFDEQYFGPGTRLTVT.